What follows is one TCR beta chain and its context. This clonotype was counted only a few times. It has no known antigen specificity. The record has no base qualities; no much larger clone is one base away. This specimen comes from a study of T-cell memory formation after mild COVID-19 (dated by TCRdb to about 2021). General notes on the study: Most TCR sequence clusters were specific to one of the two donors. In two donors, T-cell clones that expanded and contracted after mild COVID-19 were tracked by sequencing TCRalpha and TCRbeta repertoires over time. Two young, previously healthy adult volunteers made up the cohort, one male and one female. What the study reported, not specific to this receptor: Some responding clones were found in pre-infection memory, which suggests that pre-existing cross-reactive memory T cells took part in the SARS-CoV-2 response. Clones contracting from day 15 to 85 had balanced CD4/CD8 phenotypes, while a second wave expanding from day 15 to 37 was biased towards CD4+. Contracting CD4+ clones were found mainly in CM and EM memory subsets, while CD8+ clones were enriched in EMRA. The study covered only two mild cases, and larger cohorts including severe cases with pre-infection samples were considered necessary. Whether the second-wave clones peaking on day 37 were SARS-CoV-2 specific was not confirmed.

Ficoll-Paque density gradient centrifugation was used to isolate PBMCs. CDR1 is given as LGHDT and CDR2 as YNNKEL, both from the germline V gene (reference sequence). The trim is 4 bases for V and 6 bases for J, with a gap of 13 bases between the germline ends. From the cysteine up to the phenylalanine, the CDR3 has a length of 14 residues. The entry retains the CDR3 DNA only, 42 bases that are in frame from base 1. Instrument used: Illumina NovaSeq 6000. Using 5'RACE with constant-segment primers, TCRalpha and TCRbeta cDNA libraries were constructed, with sample barcodes and unique molecular identifiers added in the process. Trizol reagent was used to extract RNA from every sample. Library amplification was performed in two PCR steps, and a second sample barcode and Illumina TruSeq adapters were introduced in the second step. Sequencing of libraries was performed on an Illumina NovaSeq with 2 x 150 bp paired-end reads. In the authors' own workflow: Demultiplexing of reads and collapsing into UMI-guided consensus sequences were performed with migec v1.2.7. Using mixcr v2.1.11, the UMI consensuses were aligned to TRA and TRB V and J templates and assembled into clonotypes. Clonotypes were classified as expanded or contracted when called significant by both edgeR and NoisET, with noise models trained on biological replicates. For edgeR calls, the thresholds were a false discovery rate-adjusted p below 0.01 and a log2 fold-change of 1. As an exploratory analysis of dynamics, max-normalized trajectories of the 1000 most abundant clonotypes were examined by PCA with hierarchical clustering. Separately sequenced CD4+ and CD8+ repertoires were used to assign the CD4 or CD8 phenotype of responding clones. Using fastp at Q25 and MiXCR, TCRdb reprocessed the public reads and kept productive beta chains. Every CDR3 protein is listed once, alongside the most common genes and DNA of its rows. Here the V and J calls rest on TCRdb's processing, not on the authors' analysis. This sample is represented by 210,000 or so distinct CDR3 sequences; 27% of them were singletons. The ten most abundant clones make up around 10% of the sample.

The specimen was PBMCs or a T cell subset sorted from them (not recorded which). This receptor was taken from an adult woman who had mild COVID-19 (a few samples of this study predate the infection). The sample titles of this study are shuffled in the database, so cell type and time point are left out; the donor was told from shared clones. The rearrangement combines TRBV3-1 with TRBJ2-1; the D gene is unclear. The DNA sequence follows: TGTGCCAGCAGCCGCCTCGGATCCAGCAATGAGCAGTTCTTC. Its protein reads: CASSRLGSSNEQFF.